This record covers a single T cell receptor (beta chain). The antigen is unknown. Trimming cost V 8 bases and J 2 bases; bases outside gene matches: 14. CDR1 and CDR2 (germline): MDHEN, SYDVKM. This CDR3 spans 16 amino acids. The data were taken from a study of cytomegalovirus exposure and HLA in healthy donors. Points from the study as a whole: Among the most significant clusters, several appeared linked to common viral pathogens in a later analysis. Using a false discovery rate of 0.05, a later analysis showed that 15,000 to 20,000 TCR beta sequences were associated with HLA alleles.

PCR employed 60 Vbeta and 13 Jbeta primers. Assay used: immunoSEQ multiplex PCR; TCRdb lists only in-frame clones, some missing. The data contain some 65,000 clones, 78% of them singletons. Sequencing was performed on PBMCs. The TCR sequence derives from a girl aged 5-17 years in good health and CMV-seropositive. The gene calls are TRBV28 and TRBJ2-7, with 8 bases identical to TRBD1. The chain's CDR3 is CASEPVAGTGTYEQYF. In DNA, the CDR3 is TGTGCCAGCGAGCCAGTCGCCGGGACAGGCACCTACGAGCAGTACTTC. The full variable domain, in which reference TRBV28 and TRBJ2-7 provide the parts outside the CDR3, is DVKVTQSSRYLVKRTGEKVFLECVQDMDHENMFWYRQDPGLGLRLIYFSYDVKMKEKGDIPEGYSVSREKKERFSLILESASTNQTSMYLCASEPVAGTGTYEQYFGPGTRLTVT.